What follows is one TCR beta chain and its context. The target antigen is unknown. The data stem from a study of shared clonotypes between healthy human individuals. About the study: Donor ages ranged 18 to 49 years: a couple of women, a few men.

DNA at 200 ng, tens of thousands of T cell genomes, went into sorted-subset replicate PCRs. Profiling relied on immunoSEQ multiplex PCR, and the TCRdb table lists in-frame clones only, not all of them. The sample has 2,500,000 or so clones, approximately 92% seen once. Study-wide results and caveats: Clonotypes which were not shared had lower generation probabilities than clonotypes that all four donors shared.

Trimming took 7 bases from V and 6 from J, leaving 12 bases between them. This CDR3 is 13 amino acids long. Germline CDR1 SNHLY, CDR2 FYNNEI. This receptor was taken from a man aged 18 to 30 in good health. Sequencing input: naive CD4+ T cells sorted from blood. Subset given: CD45RA+ positively selected. V is TRBV2 and J is TRBJ2-2; D is unclear. CDR3 protein: CASTPRPAGELFF. In DNA form, the CDR3 reads TGTGCCAGCACCCCTAGACCAGCCGGGGAGCTGTTTTTT.